The rows below give T cell receptor beta chains drawn from one sample of a study of beta chain features in type 1 diabetes. Here immunoSEQ multiplex PCR was the method, and the copy in TCRdb shows in-frame clones only, minus some. Of more than 250,000 clones listed, just over 20% were seen once; the top ten hold about 0.027%. The specimen was naive CD4+ T cells from blood. Receptor source: a woman in her 40s with type 1 diabetes. CDR3s include the opening cysteine and the closing phenylalanine or tryptophan. D genes are given only for firm matches. Clone sizes are given selectively: once, few, many, or a class where the clone is expanded.

TRBV21-1	TRBJ2-7	few	.	CASGRGSYEQYF	TGTGCCAGCGGGAGGGGCTCCTACGAGCAGTACTTC
TRBV7-9	TRBJ2-7	.	.	CASSSLLRYEQYF	TGTGCCAGCAGCTCCCTTTTGCGCTACGAGCAGTACTTC
TRBV9	TRBJ2-1	.	.	CASSVIIGDEQFF	TGTGCCAGCAGCGTAATCATAGGGGATGAGCAGTTCTTC
TRBV7-3	TRBJ2-1	.	TRBD2	CASASAGTSNEQFF	TGTGCCAGCGCATCCGCAGGGACTAGCAATGAGCAGTTCTTC
TRBV28	TRBJ2-1	.	TRBD2	CATHFSGRGEQFF	TGTGCCACGCATTTCAGCGGGAGGGGTGAGCAGTTCTTC
TRBV15	TRBJ1-5	.	.	CATSRDPGYSNQPQHF	TGTGCCACCAGCAGAGATCCGGGGTATAGCAATCAGCCCCAGCATTTT
TRBV28	TRBJ2-7	.	TRBD2	CASSLASGNSEQYF	TGTGCCAGCAGTTTGGCCAGCGGGAACTCCGAGCAGTACTTC
TRBV5-1	TRBJ1-5	.	TRBD1	CASSLGTGYQPQHF	TGCGCCAGCAGCTTAGGGACAGGGTACCAGCCCCAGCATTTT
TRBV9	TRBJ2-7	few	.	CASSVAEARDSYEQYF	TGTGCCAGCAGCGTAGCTGAAGCGCGAGACTCCTACGAGCAGTACTTC
TRBV28	TRBJ2-1	few	.	CASSPPSSYNEQFF	TGTGCCAGCAGTCCTCCCAGCTCCTACAATGAGCAGTTCTTC
TRBV28	TRBJ1-2	few	.	CASSLNRVHGYTF	TGTGCCAGCAGTTTGAACAGGGTCCATGGCTACACCTTC
TRBV4-3	TRBJ1-2	.	.	CASSLRGLGGYTF	TGCGCCAGCAGCCTACGGGGGTTAGGTGGCTACACCTTC
TRBV7-3	TRBJ2-1	few	.	CASSPPGTGNEQFF	TGTGCCAGCAGCCCCCCGGGGACTGGCAATGAGCAGTTCTTC
TRBV30	TRBJ1-2	.	TRBD1	CAWSQGQGNYGYTF	TGTGCCTGGAGTCAGGGACAGGGGAACTATGGCTACACCTTC
TRBV28	TRBJ2-7	.	.	CASSSRVYEQYF	TGTGCCAGCAGTAGCAGGGTCTACGAGCAGTACTTC
TRBV4-1	TRBJ2-7	.	.	CASSPGQGSSYEQYF	TGCGCCAGCAGCCCTGGACAAGGAAGCTCCTACGAGCAGTACTTC